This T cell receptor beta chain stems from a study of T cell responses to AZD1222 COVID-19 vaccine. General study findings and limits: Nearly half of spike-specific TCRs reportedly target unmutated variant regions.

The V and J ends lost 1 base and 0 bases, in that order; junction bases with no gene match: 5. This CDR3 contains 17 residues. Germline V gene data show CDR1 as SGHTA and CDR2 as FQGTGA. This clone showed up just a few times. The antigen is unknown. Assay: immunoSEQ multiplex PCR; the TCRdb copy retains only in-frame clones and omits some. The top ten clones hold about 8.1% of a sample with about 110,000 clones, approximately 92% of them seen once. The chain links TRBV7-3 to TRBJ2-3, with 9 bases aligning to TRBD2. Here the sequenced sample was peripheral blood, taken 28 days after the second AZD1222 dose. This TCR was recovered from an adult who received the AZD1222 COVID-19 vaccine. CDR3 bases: TGTGCCAGCAGCTTAAACCTAGCGGGATCTAGCACAGATACGCAGTATTTT. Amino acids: CASSLNLAGSSTDTQYF. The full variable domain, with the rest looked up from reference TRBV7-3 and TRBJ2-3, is GAGVSQTPSNKVTEKGKYVELRCDPISGHTALYWYRQSLGQGPEFLIYFQGTGAADDSGLPNDRFFAVRPEGSVSTLKIQRTERGDSAVYLCASSLNLAGSSTDTQYFGPGTRLTVL.